The rows below give T cell receptor beta chains drawn from one sample of a study of T cells in Graves' hyperthyroidism and ophthalmopathy. In TCRdb, the multiplex PCR reads were re-called with MiXCR into one record per CDR3 protein. Of 200,000 to 300,000 distinct CDR3 sequences in the sample, around 25% were seen once. The material sequenced was blood. These receptors were collected from a middle-aged woman with Graves' ophthalmopathy. Each CDR3 is given with its conserved first and last residue.

v_call: TRBV4-1; j_call: TRBJ1-1; cdr3_length: 13; cdr3_aa: CASNPRPVSEAFF
v_call: TRBV6-1; j_call: TRBJ2-7; cdr3_length: 17; cdr3_aa: CASSDEPTGGSGYEQYF
v_call: TRBV2; j_call: TRBJ1-1; cdr3_length: 15; cdr3_aa: CASPPKTGGSAEAFF
v_call: TRBV27; j_call: TRBJ2-5; cdr3_length: 13; cdr3_aa: CASKRAYQETQYF
v_call: TRBV4-1; j_call: TRBJ1-1; cdr3_length: 15; cdr3_aa: CASSQDQDRNTEAFF
v_call: TRBV20-1; j_call: TRBJ2-7; cdr3_length: 14; cdr3_aa: CSARDRAKTYEQYF
v_call: TRBV30; j_call: TRBJ1-2; cdr3_length: 12; cdr3_aa: CAWRLGEYGYTF
v_call: TRBV5-1; j_call: TRBJ2-7; cdr3_length: 15; cdr3_aa: CASSLPGTSATEQYF
v_call: TRBV7-8; j_call: TRBJ1-2; cdr3_length: 17; cdr3_aa: CASSLGTGLESFYGYTF
v_call: TRBV5-1; j_call: TRBJ2-2; cdr3_length: 16; cdr3_aa: CASSPGQGAGPGELFF
v_call: TRBV10-2; j_call: TRBJ1-1; cdr3_length: 12; cdr3_aa: CASRTPNTEAFF
v_call: TRBV28; j_call: TRBJ2-7; cdr3_length: 14; cdr3_aa: CASSLYNRVNEQYF
v_call: TRBV24-1; j_call: TRBJ2-4; cdr3_length: 13; cdr3_aa: CATSGAGENIQYF
v_call: TRBV3-1; j_call: TRBJ2-5; cdr3_length: 15; cdr3_aa: CASSQTGGVGETQYF
v_call: TRBV6-1; j_call: TRBJ1-1; cdr3_length: 15; cdr3_aa: CASSDHSGGNTEAFF
v_call: TRBV6-5; j_call: TRBJ2-7; cdr3_length: 14; cdr3_aa: CASSYAVAGVEQYF
v_call: TRBV6-6; j_call: TRBJ1-1; cdr3_length: 13; cdr3_aa: CASCRGDLTEAFF
v_call: TRBV30; j_call: TRBJ2-2; cdr3_length: 13; cdr3_aa: CAWRREYTGELFF
v_call: TRBV11-2; j_call: TRBJ1-3; cdr3_length: 16; cdr3_aa: CASSLGSPDTGNTIYF
v_call: TRBV5-1; j_call: TRBJ2-7; cdr3_length: 16; cdr3_aa: CASSLGTSGRTYEQYF
v_call: TRBV6-1; j_call: TRBJ1-2; cdr3_length: 17; cdr3_aa: CASSHLRTGGSGYGYTF
v_call: TRBV6-2/TRBV6-3; j_call: TRBJ2-5; cdr3_length: 12; cdr3_aa: CASTRELVTQYF
v_call: TRBV10-3; j_call: TRBJ2-2; cdr3_length: 16; cdr3_aa: CAISGPGTGYTGELFF
v_call: TRBV6-5; j_call: TRBJ1-5; cdr3_length: 17; cdr3_aa: CASSLQGGGYSNQPQHF
v_call: TRBV29-1; j_call: TRBJ1-1; cdr3_length: 13; cdr3_aa: CSVLGQGASEAFF
v_call: TRBV6-5; j_call: TRBJ1-1; cdr3_length: 14; cdr3_aa: CASSYSRETKRAFF
v_call: TRBV27; j_call: TRBJ2-7; cdr3_length: 16; cdr3_aa: CASSPPLAGGPREQYF
v_call: TRBV4-1; j_call: TRBJ2-2; cdr3_length: 16; cdr3_aa: CASQPGRTTNTGELFF
v_call: TRBV19; j_call: TRBJ2-2; cdr3_length: 15; cdr3_aa: CASSMRREMVGELFF
v_call: TRBV7-8; j_call: TRBJ2-5; cdr3_length: 16; cdr3_aa: CASSLGWRSEGETQYF
v_call: TRBV20-1; j_call: TRBJ2-7; cdr3_length: 18; cdr3_aa: CSAAGTATTSGSIYEQYF
v_call: TRBV6-5; j_call: TRBJ2-5; cdr3_length: 16; cdr3_aa: CASSPTSYRGHETQYF
v_call: TRBV7-2; j_call: TRBJ2-7; cdr3_length: 12; cdr3_aa: CVSSFGSYEQYF
v_call: TRBV19; j_call: TRBJ2-7; cdr3_length: 15; cdr3_aa: CASSRTGPETYEQYF
v_call: TRBV27; j_call: TRBJ1-1; cdr3_length: 16; cdr3_aa: CASSLYQGVKNTEAFF
v_call: TRBV28; j_call: TRBJ2-3; cdr3_length: 15; cdr3_aa: CASSKGQGAEDTQYF
v_call: TRBV24-1; j_call: TRBJ2-5; cdr3_length: 11; cdr3_aa: CATSDPGTQYF
v_call: TRBV3-1; j_call: TRBJ2-7; cdr3_length: 13; cdr3_aa: CASSQTATYEQYF
v_call: TRBV20-1; j_call: TRBJ1-1; cdr3_length: 13; cdr3_aa: CSARGVTGTEAFF
v_call: TRBV7-9; j_call: TRBJ1-2; cdr3_length: 13; cdr3_aa: CASSRQGGYGYTF
v_call: TRBV6-2/TRBV6-3; j_call: TRBJ2-5; cdr3_length: 14; cdr3_aa: CASKASGREETQYF
v_call: TRBV28; j_call: TRBJ2-7; cdr3_length: 15; cdr3_aa: CASSSLRESTYEQYF
v_call: TRBV20-1; j_call: TRBJ2-7; cdr3_length: 13; cdr3_aa: CSVQVPGPYEQYF
v_call: TRBV6-2/TRBV6-3; j_call: TRBJ1-1; cdr3_length: 17; cdr3_aa: CASSYPSGQGSNTEAFF
v_call: TRBV2; j_call: TRBJ2-5; cdr3_length: 15; cdr3_aa: CASSESGLAGVPKYF
v_call: TRBV12-3/TRBV12-4; j_call: TRBJ1-3; cdr3_length: 14; cdr3_aa: CASSQDRMPNTIYF
v_call: TRBV7-3; j_call: TRBJ2-3; cdr3_length: 15; cdr3_aa: CASSLSGSSTDTQYF
v_call: TRBV6-1; j_call: TRBJ2-3; cdr3_length: 15; cdr3_aa: CASRLADSSTDTQYF
v_call: TRBV19; j_call: TRBJ1-5; cdr3_length: 17; cdr3_aa: CASSIEAGSYSNQPQHF
v_call: TRBV7-2; j_call: TRBJ1-3; cdr3_length: 12; cdr3_aa: CASSSLGNTIYF
v_call: TRBV28; j_call: TRBJ2-7; cdr3_length: 15; cdr3_aa: CASSLGTGGGNEQYF
v_call: TRBV27; j_call: TRBJ2-7; cdr3_length: 14; cdr3_aa: CASSLRAGVYEQYF
v_call: TRBV12-3/TRBV12-4; j_call: TRBJ2-5; cdr3_length: 13; cdr3_aa: CASSLVRGETQYF
v_call: TRBV30; j_call: TRBJ2-5; cdr3_length: 16; cdr3_aa: CAWSGQTGTSGETQYF
v_call: TRBV6-1; j_call: TRBJ1-2; cdr3_length: 15; cdr3_aa: CASSEPTLSGYGYTF
v_call: TRBV7-9; j_call: TRBJ1-1; cdr3_length: 14; cdr3_aa: CASSNQGEGTEAFF
v_call: TRBV28; j_call: TRBJ1-5; cdr3_length: 10; cdr3_aa: CGTSGQPQPF
v_call: TRBV4-1; j_call: TRBJ2-7; cdr3_length: 16; cdr3_aa: CASSQILQDFPREQYF
v_call: TRBV12-3/TRBV12-4; j_call: TRBJ1-2; cdr3_length: 12; cdr3_aa: CASSFYARGYTF
v_call: TRBV4-1; j_call: TRBJ2-7; cdr3_length: 17; cdr3_aa: CASSQAPWRGPLLEQYF